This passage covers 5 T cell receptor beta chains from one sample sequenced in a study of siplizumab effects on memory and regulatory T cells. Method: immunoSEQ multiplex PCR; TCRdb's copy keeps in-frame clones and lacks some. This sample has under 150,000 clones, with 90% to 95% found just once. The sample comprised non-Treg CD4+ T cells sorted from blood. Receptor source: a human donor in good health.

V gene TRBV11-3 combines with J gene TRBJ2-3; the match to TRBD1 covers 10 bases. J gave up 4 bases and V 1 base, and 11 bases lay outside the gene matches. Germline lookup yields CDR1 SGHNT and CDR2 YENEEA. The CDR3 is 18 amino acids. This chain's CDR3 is CASSLGWRGDRGPDTQYF. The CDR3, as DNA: TGTGCCAGCAGCTTAGGCTGGAGGGGTGACAGGGGGCCAGATACGCAGTATTTT.

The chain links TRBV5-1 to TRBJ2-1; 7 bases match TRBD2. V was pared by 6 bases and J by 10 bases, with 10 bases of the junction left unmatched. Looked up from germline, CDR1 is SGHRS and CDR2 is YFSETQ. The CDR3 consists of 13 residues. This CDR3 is CASNERDQGEQFF. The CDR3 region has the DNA TGCGCCAGCAACGAGCGGGACCAGGGAGAGCAGTTCTTC.

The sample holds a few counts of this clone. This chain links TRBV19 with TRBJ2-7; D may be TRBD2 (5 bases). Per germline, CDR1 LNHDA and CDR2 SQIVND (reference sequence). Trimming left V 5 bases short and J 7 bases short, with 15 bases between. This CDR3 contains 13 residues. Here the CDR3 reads CASSQDLSGEQYF. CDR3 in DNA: TGTGCCAGTAGTCAAGATTTATCGGGGGAGCAGTACTTC.

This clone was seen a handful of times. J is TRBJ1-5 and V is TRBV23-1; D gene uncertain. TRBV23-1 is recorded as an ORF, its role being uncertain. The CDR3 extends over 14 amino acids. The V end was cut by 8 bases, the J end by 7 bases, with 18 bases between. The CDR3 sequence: CASFSRPGGQPQHF. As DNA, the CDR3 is TGCGCCAGCTTCTCCCGTCCGGGTGGACAGCCCCAGCATTTT.

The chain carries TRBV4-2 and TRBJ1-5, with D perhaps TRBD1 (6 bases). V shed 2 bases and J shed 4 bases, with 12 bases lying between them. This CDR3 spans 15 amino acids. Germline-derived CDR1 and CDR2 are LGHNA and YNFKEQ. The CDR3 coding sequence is TGTGCCAGCAGCCAACGGGGACAAACGAATCAGCCCCAGCATTTT. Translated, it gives CASSQRGQTNQPQHF.